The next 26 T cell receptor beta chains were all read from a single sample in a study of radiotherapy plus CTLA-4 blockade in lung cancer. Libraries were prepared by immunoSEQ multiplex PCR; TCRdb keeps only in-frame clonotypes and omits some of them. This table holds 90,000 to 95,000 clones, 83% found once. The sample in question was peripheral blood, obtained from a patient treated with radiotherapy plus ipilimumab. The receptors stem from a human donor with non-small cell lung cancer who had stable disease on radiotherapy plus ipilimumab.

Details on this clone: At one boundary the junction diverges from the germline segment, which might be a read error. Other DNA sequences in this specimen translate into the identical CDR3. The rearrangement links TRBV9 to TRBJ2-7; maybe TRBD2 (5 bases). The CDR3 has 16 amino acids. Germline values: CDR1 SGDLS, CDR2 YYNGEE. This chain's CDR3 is CASSVASTEVSYEQYF. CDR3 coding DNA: TGTGCTAGCAGCGTAGCTAGCACGGAGGTCTCCTACGAGCAGTACTTC.

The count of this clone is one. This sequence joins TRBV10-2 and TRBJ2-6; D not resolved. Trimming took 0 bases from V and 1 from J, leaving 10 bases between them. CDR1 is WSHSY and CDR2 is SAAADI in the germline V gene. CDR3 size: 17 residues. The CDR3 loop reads CASSESNMVSGANVLTF. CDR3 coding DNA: TGCGCCAGCAGTGAGTCGAATATGGTATCTGGGGCCAACGTCCTGACTTTC.

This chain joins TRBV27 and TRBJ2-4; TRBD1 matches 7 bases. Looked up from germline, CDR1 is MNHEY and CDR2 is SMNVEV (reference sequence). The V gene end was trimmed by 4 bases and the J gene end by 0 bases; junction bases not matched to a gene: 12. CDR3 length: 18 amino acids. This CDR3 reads CASSYQRQGSLAKNIQYF. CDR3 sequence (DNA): TGTGCCAGCAGTTACCAAAGACAGGGAAGCTTAGCCAAAAACATTCAGTACTTC.

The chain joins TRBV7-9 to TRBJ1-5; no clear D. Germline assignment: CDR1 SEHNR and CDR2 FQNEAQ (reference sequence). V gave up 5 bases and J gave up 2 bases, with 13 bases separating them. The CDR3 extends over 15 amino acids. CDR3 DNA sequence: TGTGCCAGCAGCGTCGGTGGGGTGGGCAATCAGCCCCAGCATTTT. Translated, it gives CASSVGGVGNQPQHF.

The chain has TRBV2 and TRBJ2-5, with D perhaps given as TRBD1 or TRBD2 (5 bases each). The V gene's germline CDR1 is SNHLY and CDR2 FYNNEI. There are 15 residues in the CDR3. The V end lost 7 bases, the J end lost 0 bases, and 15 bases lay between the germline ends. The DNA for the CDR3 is TGTGCCAGCATTCGTACTTGGGGGTACCAAGAGACCCAGTACTTC. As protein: CASIRTWGYQETQYF.

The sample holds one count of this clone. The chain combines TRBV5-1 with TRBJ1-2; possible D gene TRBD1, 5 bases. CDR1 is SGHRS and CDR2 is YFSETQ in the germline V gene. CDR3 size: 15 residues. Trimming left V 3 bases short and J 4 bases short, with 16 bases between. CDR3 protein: CASSSDPGRIYGYTF. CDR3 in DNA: TGCGCCAGCAGCTCTGACCCGGGACGGATCTATGGCTACACCTTC.

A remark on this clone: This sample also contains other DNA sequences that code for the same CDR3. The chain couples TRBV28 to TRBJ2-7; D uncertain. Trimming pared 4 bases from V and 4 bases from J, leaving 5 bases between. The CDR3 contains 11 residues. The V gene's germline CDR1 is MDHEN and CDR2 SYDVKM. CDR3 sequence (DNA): TGTGCCAGCAGTTCCTTATACGAGCAGTACTTC. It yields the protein CASSSLYEQYF. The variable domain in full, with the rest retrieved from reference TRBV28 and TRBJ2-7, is DVKVTQSSRYLVKRTGEKVFLECVQDMDHENMFWYRQDPGLGLRLIYFSYDVKMKEKGDIPEGYSVSREKKERFSLILESASTNQTSMYLCASSSLYEQYFGPGTRLTVT.

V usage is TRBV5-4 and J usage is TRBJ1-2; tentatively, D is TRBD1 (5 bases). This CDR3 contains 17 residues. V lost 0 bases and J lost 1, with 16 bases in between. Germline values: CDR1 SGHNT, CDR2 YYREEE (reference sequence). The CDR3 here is CASSLGGSSGVNYGYTF. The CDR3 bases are TGTGCCAGCAGCTTGGGTGGGTCCTCGGGGGTTAACTATGGCTACACCTTC.

DNA of the CDR3: TGTGCCAGCAGACTCAACTATGGCTACACCTTC. Its translation: CASRLNYGYTF. The chain uses TRBV25-1 and TRBJ1-2; no clear D gene. Germline values: CDR1 MGHDK, CDR2 SYGVNS. The V gene lost 6 bases and the J gene lost 2 bases, with 4 bases spanning the gap. The CDR3 totals 11 residues.

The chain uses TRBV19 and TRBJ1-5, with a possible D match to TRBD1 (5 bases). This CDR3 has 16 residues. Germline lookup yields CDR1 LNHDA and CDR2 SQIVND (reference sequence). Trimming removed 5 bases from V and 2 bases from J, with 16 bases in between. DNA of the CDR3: TGTGCCAGTAGTGCCGGACGGGGCGGTGGCAATCAGCCCCAGCATTTT. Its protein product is CASSAGRGGGNQPQHF.

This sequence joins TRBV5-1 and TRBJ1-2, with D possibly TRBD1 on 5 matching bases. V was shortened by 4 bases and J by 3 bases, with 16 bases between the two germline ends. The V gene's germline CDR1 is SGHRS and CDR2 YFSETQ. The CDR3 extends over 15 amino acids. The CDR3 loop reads CASSRKTGGDYGYTF. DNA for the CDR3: TGCGCCAGCAGCCGGAAAACAGGAGGGGACTATGGCTACACCTTC.

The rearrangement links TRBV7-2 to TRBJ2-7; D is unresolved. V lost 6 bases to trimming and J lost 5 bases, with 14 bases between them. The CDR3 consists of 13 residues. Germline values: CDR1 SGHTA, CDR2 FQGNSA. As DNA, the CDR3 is TGTGCCAGCAGTCGTCAACCCGAAGACGAGCAGTACTTC. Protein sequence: CASSRQPEDEQYF.

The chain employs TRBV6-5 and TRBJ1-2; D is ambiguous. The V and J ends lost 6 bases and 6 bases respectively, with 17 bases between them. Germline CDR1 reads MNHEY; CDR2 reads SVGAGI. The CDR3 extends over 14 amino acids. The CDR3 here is CASSPWAGENGYTF. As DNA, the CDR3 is TGTGCCAGCAGCCCCTGGGCCGGGGAGAATGGCTACACCTTC.

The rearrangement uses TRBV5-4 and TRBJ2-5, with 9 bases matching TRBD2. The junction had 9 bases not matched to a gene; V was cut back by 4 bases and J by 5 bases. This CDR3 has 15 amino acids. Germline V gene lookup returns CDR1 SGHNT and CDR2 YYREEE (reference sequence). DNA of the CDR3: TGTGCCAGCAGCCTCCCCACGCGGGGGGGTGAGACCCAGTACTTC. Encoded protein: CASSLPTRGGETQYF. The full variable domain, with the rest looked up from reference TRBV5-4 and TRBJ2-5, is ETGVTQSPTHLIKTRGQQVTLRCSSQSGHNTVSWYQQALGQGPQFIFQYYREEENGRGNFPPRFSGLQFPNYSSELNVNALELDDSALYLCASSLPTRGGETQYFGPGTRLLVL.

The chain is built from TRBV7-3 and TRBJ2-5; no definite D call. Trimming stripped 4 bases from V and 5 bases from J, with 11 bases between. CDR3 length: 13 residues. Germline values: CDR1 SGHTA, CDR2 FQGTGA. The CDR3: CASSSTDRETQYF. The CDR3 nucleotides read TGTGCCAGCAGCTCTACAGATCGCGAGACCCAGTACTTC.

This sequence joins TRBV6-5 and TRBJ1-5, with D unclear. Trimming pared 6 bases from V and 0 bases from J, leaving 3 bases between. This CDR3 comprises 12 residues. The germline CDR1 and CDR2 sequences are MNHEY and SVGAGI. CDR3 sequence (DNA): TGTGCCAGCAGAACTAGCAATCAGCCCCAGCATTTT. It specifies CASRTSNQPQHF.

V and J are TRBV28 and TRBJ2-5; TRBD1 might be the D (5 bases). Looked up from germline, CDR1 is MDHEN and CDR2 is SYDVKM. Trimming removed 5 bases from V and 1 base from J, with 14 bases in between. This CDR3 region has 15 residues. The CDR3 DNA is TGTGCCAGCAGTCCCCTTGACAGTACCCAAGAGACCCAGTACTTC. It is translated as CASSPLDSTQETQYF.

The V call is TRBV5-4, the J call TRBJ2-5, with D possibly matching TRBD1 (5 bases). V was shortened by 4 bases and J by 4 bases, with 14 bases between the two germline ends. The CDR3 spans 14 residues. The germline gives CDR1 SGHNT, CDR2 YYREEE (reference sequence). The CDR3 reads CASSGAVLGETQYF. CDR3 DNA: TGTGCCAGCAGCGGGGCTGTGTTGGGAGAGACCCAGTACTTC. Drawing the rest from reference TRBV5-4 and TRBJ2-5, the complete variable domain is ETGVTQSPTHLIKTRGQQVTLRCSSQSGHNTVSWYQQALGQGPQFIFQYYREEENGRGNFPPRFSGLQFPNYSSELNVNALELDDSALYLCASSGAVLGETQYFGPGTRLLVL.

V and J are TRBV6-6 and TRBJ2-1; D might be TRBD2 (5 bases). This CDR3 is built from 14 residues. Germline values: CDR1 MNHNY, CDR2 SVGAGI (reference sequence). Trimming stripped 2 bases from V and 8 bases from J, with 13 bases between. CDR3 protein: CASSYNPSSDEQFF. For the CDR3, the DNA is TGTGCCAGCAGTTACAACCCTAGCAGCGATGAGCAGTTCTTC.

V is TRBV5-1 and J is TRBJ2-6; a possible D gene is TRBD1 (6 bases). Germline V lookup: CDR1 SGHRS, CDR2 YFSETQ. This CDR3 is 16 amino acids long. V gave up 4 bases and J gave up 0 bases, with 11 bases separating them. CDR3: CASSLIQGSGANVLTF. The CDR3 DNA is TGCGCCAGCAGCCTCATACAGGGCTCTGGGGCCAACGTCCTGACTTTC.

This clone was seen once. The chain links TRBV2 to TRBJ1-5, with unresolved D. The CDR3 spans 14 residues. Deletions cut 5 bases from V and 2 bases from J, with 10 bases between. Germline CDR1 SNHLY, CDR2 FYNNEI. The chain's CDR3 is CASSNFGGNQPQHF. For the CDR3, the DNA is TGTGCCAGCAGTAATTTTGGGGGCAATCAGCCCCAGCATTTT. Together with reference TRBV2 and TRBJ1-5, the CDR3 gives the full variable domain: EPEVTQTPSHQVTQMGQEVILRCVPISNHLYFYWYRQILGQKVEFLVSFYNNEISEKSEIFDDQFSVERPDGSNFTLKIRSTKLEDSAMYFCASSNFGGNQPQHFGDGTRLSIL.

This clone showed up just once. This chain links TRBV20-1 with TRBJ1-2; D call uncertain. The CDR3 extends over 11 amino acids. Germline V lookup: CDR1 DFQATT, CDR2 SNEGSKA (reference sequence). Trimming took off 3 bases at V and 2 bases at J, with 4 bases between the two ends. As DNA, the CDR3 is TGCAGTGCTAGCGGGAACTATGGCTACACCTTC. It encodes CSASGNYGYTF.

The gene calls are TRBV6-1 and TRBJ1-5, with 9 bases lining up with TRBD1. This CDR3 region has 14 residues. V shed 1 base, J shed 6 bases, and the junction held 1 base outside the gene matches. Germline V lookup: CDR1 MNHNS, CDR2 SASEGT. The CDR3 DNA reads TGTGCCAGCAGTGAAGGACAGGGGGGTCAGCCCCAGCATTTT. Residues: CASSEGQGGQPQHF.

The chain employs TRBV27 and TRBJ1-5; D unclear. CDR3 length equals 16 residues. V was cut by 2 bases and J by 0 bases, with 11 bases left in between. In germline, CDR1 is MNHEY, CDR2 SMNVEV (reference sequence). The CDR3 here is CASSLQAPYSNQPQHF. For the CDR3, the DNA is TGTGCCAGCAGTTTACAGGCCCCCTATAGCAATCAGCCCCAGCATTTT.

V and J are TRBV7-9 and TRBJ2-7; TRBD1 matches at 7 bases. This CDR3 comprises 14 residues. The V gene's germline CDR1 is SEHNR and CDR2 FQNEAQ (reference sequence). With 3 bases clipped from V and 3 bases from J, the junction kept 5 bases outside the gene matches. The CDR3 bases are TGTGCCAGCAGCTTGTCGGGACAGAACTACGAGCAGTACTTC. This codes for CASSLSGQNYEQYF. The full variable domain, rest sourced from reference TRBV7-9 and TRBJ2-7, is DTGVSQNPRHKITKRGQNVTFRCDPISEHNRLYWYRQTLGQGPEFLTYFQNEAQLEKSRLLSDRFSAERPKGSFSTLEIQRTEQGDSAMYLCASSLSGQNYEQYFGPGTRLTVT.

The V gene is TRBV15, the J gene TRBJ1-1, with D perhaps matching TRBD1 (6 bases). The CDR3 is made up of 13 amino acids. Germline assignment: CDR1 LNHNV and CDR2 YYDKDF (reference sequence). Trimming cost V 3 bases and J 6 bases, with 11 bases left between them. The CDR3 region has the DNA TGTGCCACCAGCAGGCGGGGGCGGGCTGAAGCTTTCTTT. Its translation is CATSRRGRAEAFF. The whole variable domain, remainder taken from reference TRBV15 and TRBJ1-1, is DAMVIQNPRYQVTQFGKPVTLSCSQTLNHNVMYWYQQKSSQAPKLLFHYYDKDFNNEADTPDNFQSRRPNTSFCFLDIRSPGLGDTAMYLCATSRRGRAEAFFGQGTRLTVV.